The 8 T cell receptor beta chains presented below share a single source sample, sequenced in a study of tumor-infiltrating lymphocytes in localized non-small cell lung cancer. TCRdb's table, derived via immunoSEQ multiplex PCR, lists solely in-frame clones and lacks some. There are about 16,000 clones in the sample; roughly 69% occur only once, and approximately 6.5% lies in the top ten. The sequencing sample was made of lung tumor tissue. These receptors all stem from a human donor with non-small cell lung cancer.

The chain links TRBV18 to TRBJ2-3, with D perhaps TRBD2 (5 bases). The length of the CDR3 is 17 residues. CDR1 is KGHSH, CDR2 LQKENI, per germline. Deletions cut 0 bases from V and 1 base from J, with 14 bases between. For the CDR3, the DNA is TGTGCCAGCTCACCACCGAGAACGGGGAGAGGCACAGATACGCAGTATTTT. Protein: CASSPPRTGRGTDTQYF.

This rearrangement joins TRBV14 to TRBJ1-4; a weak D match, TRBD1 (6 bases). Germline CDR1 reads SGHDN; CDR2 reads FVKESK. The CDR3 totals 15 residues. Between the trimmed V and J ends, which lost 5 bases and 5 bases, there was a span of 15 bases. The CDR3 protein is CASSITGKTNEKLFF. For the CDR3, the DNA is TGTGCCAGCAGCATAACAGGGAAGACAAATGAAAAACTGTTTTTT.

This clone counts as medium-sized (0.01 to 0.1%). This rearrangement joins TRBV6-1 to TRBJ2-7; no clear D. Germline assignment: CDR1 MNHNS and CDR2 SASEGT. CDR3 length: 14 amino acids. V was clipped by 0 bases and J by 6 bases, with 12 bases between them. In DNA, the CDR3 is TGTGCCAGCAGTGAAGCGCAAGGGAACGTCGAGCAGTACTTC. Translated: CASSEAQGNVEQYF.

This clone appeared once. The gene calls are TRBV5-1 and TRBJ2-1; 11 bases agree with TRBD1. This CDR3 has 15 residues. Germline CDR1 SGHRS, CDR2 YFSETQ. The V and J ends lost 3 bases and 3 bases, in that order; junction bases with no gene match: 2. CDR3 nucleotide sequence: TGCGCCAGCAGCTCCGGGACAGGGGGCTACAATGAGCAGTTCTTC. Encoded protein: CASSSGTGGYNEQFF.

This chain connects TRBV6-5 to TRBJ2-3; 12 nucleotides match TRBD1. CDR3 size: 14 residues. CDR1 and CDR2 (germline): MNHEY, SVGAGI. V shed 6 bases, J shed 9 bases, and the junction held 7 bases outside the gene matches. As DNA, the CDR3 is TGTGCCAGCAGGGCCGGGACAGGGGGCCGCACGCAGTATTTT. Its translation: CASRAGTGGRTQYF.

Concerning this clone: Germline is not matched at one junction end, which may reflect a read error. The chain has TRBV5-4 and TRBJ1-2; 8 bases are shared with TRBD1. Germline loops: CDR1 SGHNT, CDR2 YYREEE (reference sequence). CDR3 length equals 15 residues. The chain's CDR3 is CASSLLDRALYDYTF. DNA for the CDR3: TGTGCCAGCAGCTTGCTGGACAGGGCCTTGTATGACTACACCTTC.

This chain joins TRBV27 and TRBJ2-7, with 8 bases lining up with TRBD2. The CDR3 runs 17 residues. Unmatched junction bases numbered 17, after V lost 6 bases and J lost 4 bases. Looked up from germline, CDR1 is MNHEY and CDR2 is SMNVEV (reference sequence). In nucleotides, the CDR3 is TGTGCCAGCAGCCTCCCCGGAGCGCAGGGACTAGTATACGAGCAGTACTTC. This sequence encodes CASSLPGAQGLVYEQYF.

The chain links TRBV19 to TRBJ1-2, with 9 bases that match TRBD1. The CDR3 is made up of 16 amino acids. V dropped 5 bases and J dropped 3; count of bases not matched to a gene: 10. Germline V gives CDR1 LNHDA, CDR2 SQIVND (reference sequence). The CDR3 coding sequence is TGTGCCAGTAGTTGGAGGACAGGGGTGAGGGACTATGGCTACACCTTC. It is translated as CASSWRTGVRDYGYTF.